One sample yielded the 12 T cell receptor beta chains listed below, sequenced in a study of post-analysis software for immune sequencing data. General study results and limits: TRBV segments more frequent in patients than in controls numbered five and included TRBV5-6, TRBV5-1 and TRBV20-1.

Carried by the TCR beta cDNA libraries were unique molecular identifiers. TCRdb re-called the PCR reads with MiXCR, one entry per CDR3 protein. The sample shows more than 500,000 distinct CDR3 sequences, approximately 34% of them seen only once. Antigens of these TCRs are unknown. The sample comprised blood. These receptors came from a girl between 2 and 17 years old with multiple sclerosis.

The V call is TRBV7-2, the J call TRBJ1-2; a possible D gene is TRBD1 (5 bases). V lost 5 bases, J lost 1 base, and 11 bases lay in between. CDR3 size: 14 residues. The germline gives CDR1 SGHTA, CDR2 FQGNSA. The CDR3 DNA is TGTGCCAGCAGCCCCCGGGACTTTAACTATGGCTACACCTTC. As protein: CASSPRDFNYGYTF.

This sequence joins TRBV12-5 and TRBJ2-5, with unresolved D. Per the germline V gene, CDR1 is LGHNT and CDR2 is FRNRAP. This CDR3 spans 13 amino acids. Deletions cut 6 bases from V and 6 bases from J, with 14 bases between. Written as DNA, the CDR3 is TGTGCTAGTGGGCGTGGACCGCAGCAGACCCAGTACTTC. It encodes CASGRGPQQTQYF.

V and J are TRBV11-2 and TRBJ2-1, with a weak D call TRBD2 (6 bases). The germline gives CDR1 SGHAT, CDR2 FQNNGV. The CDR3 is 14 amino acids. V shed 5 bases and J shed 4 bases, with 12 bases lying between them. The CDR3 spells CASSRFGGYNEQFF. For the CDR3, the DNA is TGTGCCAGCAGCCGCTTCGGGGGTTACAATGAGCAGTTCTTC.

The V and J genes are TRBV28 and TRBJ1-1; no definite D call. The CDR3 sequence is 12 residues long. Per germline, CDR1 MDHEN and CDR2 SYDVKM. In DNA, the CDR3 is TGTGCGACCGTCGAACTGAACACTGAAGCTTTCTTT. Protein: CATVELNTEAFF.

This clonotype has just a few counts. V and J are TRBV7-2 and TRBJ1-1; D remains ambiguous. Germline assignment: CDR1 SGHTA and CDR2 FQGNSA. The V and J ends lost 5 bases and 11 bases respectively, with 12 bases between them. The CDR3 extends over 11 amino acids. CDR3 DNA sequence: TGTGCCAGCAGCAACCTCCAGAGGGCTTTCTTT. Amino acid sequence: CASSNLQRAFF.

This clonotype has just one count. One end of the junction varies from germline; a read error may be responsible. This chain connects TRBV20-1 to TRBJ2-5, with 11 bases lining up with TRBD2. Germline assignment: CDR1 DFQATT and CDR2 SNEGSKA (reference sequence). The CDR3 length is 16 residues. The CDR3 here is CSARSSGGLYQETQYF. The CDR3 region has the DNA TGCAGTGCTAGATCTAGCGGGGGGCTGTACCAAGAGACCCAGTACTTT.

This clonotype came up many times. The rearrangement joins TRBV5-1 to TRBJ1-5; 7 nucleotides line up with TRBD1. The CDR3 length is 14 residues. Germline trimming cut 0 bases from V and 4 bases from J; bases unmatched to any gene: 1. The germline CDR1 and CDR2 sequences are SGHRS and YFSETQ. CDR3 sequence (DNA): TGCGCCAGCAGCTTGGCAGGGGGTAATCAGCCCCAGCATTTT. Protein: CASSLAGGNQPQHF.

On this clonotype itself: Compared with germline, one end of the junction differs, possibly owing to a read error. CDR3 DNA sequence: TGTGCCAGCAGCATGGCGGGGGGATGGCACAATGGGCAGTTCTTC. It translates to CASSMAGGWHNGQFF. The rearrangement uses TRBV7-2 and TRBJ2-1; 8 bases align to TRBD2. This CDR3 is 15 amino acids long. The germline V gene encodes CDR1 SGHTA and CDR2 FQGNSA. The full variable domain, rest sourced from reference TRBV7-2 and TRBJ2-1, is GAGVSQSPSNKVTEKGKDVELRCDPISGHTALYWYRQSLGQGLEFLIYFQGNSAPDKSGLPSDRFSAERTGGSVSTLTIQRTQQEDSAVYLCASSMAGGWHNGQFFGPGTRLTVL.

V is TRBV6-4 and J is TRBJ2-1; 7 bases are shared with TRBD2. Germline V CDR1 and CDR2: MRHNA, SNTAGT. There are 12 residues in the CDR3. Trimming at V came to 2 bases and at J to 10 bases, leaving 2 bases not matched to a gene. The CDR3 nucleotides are TGTGCCAGCAGTGACCTGGGGGGGGAGCAGTTCTTC. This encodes CASSDLGGEQFF.

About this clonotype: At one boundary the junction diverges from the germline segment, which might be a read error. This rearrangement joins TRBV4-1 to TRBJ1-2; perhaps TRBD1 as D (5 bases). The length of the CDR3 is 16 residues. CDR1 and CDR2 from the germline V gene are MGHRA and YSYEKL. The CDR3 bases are TGCGCCAGCAACCAAGAGCGCCAGGGTATGAGCTATGGCTACACCTTC. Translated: CASNQERQGMSYGYTF.

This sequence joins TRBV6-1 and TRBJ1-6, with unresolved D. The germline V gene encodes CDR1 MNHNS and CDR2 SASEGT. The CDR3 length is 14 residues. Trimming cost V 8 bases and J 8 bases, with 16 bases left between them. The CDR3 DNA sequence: TGTGCCAGCGGTTTGGGGAAGTGGGATTCACCCCTCCACTTT. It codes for CASGLGKWDSPLHF.

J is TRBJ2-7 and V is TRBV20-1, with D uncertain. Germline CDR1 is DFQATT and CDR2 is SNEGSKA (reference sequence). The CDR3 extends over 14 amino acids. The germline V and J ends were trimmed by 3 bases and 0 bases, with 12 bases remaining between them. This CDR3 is CSASFSISSYEQYF. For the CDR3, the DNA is TGCAGTGCTAGTTTCAGTATAAGCTCCTACGAGCAGTACTTC.